These T cell receptor beta chains were read from a single sample in a study of early T cells in non-severe SARS-CoV-2 infection. In TCRdb, the 5' RACE reads were re-called with MiXCR into one record per CDR3 protein. The table records tens of thousands of distinct CDR3 sequences, over 9.5% of them present only once. The sample taken for sequencing was whole blood. These receptors came from an adult who was a healthcare worker with PCR-confirmed SARS-CoV-2 infection or an uninfected control (not recorded which). Both conserved end residues are part of each CDR3. Each record gives: D gene, clone size, J gene, V gene, CDR3 DNA, CDR3 protein. D genes are given only for firm matches. The size of a clone is reported for some rows only, either as once, few or many, or as a class for expanded clones.

- | many | TRBJ1-2 | TRBV20-1 | TGCAGTGCCCATGACAGGTCGCTCAATGGCTACACCTTC | CSAHDRSLNGYTF
TRBD1 | few | TRBJ1-1 | TRBV7-9 | TGTGCCAGCATAGGACAGGGAGGCACTGAAGCTTTCTTT | CASIGQGGTEAFF
TRBD2 | few | TRBJ2-7 | TRBV19 | TGTGCCAGTACTCCCGGGACTAGCGAATTCTACGAGCAGTACTTC | CASTPGTSEFYEQYF
TRBD1 | - | TRBJ1-2 | TRBV12-3/TRBV12-4 | TGTGCCAGCAGTTTAGAAGGGACAGGGAATGGCTACACCTTC | CASSLEGTGNGYTF
- | - | TRBJ1-3 | TRBV5-6 | TGTGCCAGCAGCTTGAACTTGAGGACAGCCGGAAACACCATATATTTT | CASSLNLRTAGNTIYF
TRBD1 | few | TRBJ1-4 | TRBV27 | TGTGCCAGCAGTCACTCCGGGACAGGGAAGGAAAAACTGTTTTTT | CASSHSGTGKEKLFF
- | few | TRBJ2-3 | TRBV20-1 | TGCAGTGCTCCGAGCACAGATACGCAGTATTTT | CSAPSTDTQYF
- | - | TRBJ1-6 | TRBV6-5 | TGTGCCAGCAGTAGGACAGTTGTTAGTAATTCACCCCTCCACTTT | CASSRTVVSNSPLHF
- | - | TRBJ2-5 | TRBV14 | TGTGCCAGCAGCCAAGGGCCATACCAAGAGACCCAGTACTTC | CASSQGPYQETQYF
- | many | TRBJ2-7 | TRBV7-2 | TGTGCCAGCAGCTCCATGGCCTACGAGCAGTACTTC | CASSSMAYEQYF
TRBD1 | many | TRBJ1-1 | TRBV28 | TGTGCCAGCAGGGTTACAGGGGCGACCACTGAAGCTTTCTTT | CASRVTGATTEAFF